The rows below give T cell receptor beta chains drawn from one sample of a study of T cell responses to AZD1222 COVID-19 vaccine. Data came from immunoSEQ multiplex PCR; TCRdb stores just in-frame clones and leaves some out. The data hold 90,000 to 150,000 clones, with approximately 84% observed a single time. The sequenced sample was peripheral blood, obtained on day 0 of AZD1222 vaccination. Receptors originate from an adult in good health. Both conserved end residues are part of each CDR3. Each record gives: clone size, D gene, J gene, V gene, CDR3 DNA, CDR3 protein. A D gene is named only where the DNA matches it firmly. Expanded clones are given a class, and other clones once, few, many or no size at all.

>NA|NA|TRBJ2-1|TRBV7-9
TGTGCCAGCAGCTTTGTGGCAGTCGAGCAGTTCTTC
CASSFVAVEQFF
>NA|NA|TRBJ1-6|TRBV28
TGTGCCAGCAGCCCATCTTATGGGTCGGCACATAATTCACCCCTCCACTTT
CASSPSYGSAHNSPLHF
>once|NA|TRBJ1-4|TRBV2
TGTGCCAGCAGTGGGGGATCTAATGAAAAACTGTTTTTT
CASSGGSNEKLFF
>NA|NA|TRBJ2-4|TRBV4-3
TGCGCCAGCAGCCGTGTTTGGGGCTCAGGGACCAAAAACATTCAGTACTTC
CASSRVWGSGTKNIQYF
>once|TRBD1|TRBJ1-1|TRBV7-2
TGTGCCAGCAGCTTACAGGGGGCGCGCACTGAAGCTTTCTTT
CASSLQGARTEAFF
>NA|TRBD1|TRBJ2-3|TRBV7-3
TGTGCCAGTAGCCAAGGGACAGGCTCAGATACGCAGTATTTT
CASSQGTGSDTQYF
>NA|TRBD1|TRBJ1-6|TRBV7-2
TGTGCCAGCAGCAAACGACAGGGAAGGAGAAATTCACCCCTCCACTTT
CASSKRQGRRNSPLHF
>NA|NA|TRBJ2-7|TRBV18
TGTGCCAGCTCACAAAATGGGGGATTGCAGGGCGAGCAGTACTTC
CASSQNGGLQGEQYF
>NA|NA|TRBJ2-7|TRBV25-1
TGTGCCAGCAGTGGTAGGGTGGGCTACGAGCAGTACTTC
CASSGRVGYEQYF
>NA|NA|TRBJ1-2|TRBV24-1
TGTGCCACCAGCCCGGAGCCCCCGGGGTTTGGCTACACCTTC
CATSPEPPGFGYTF
>NA|NA|TRBJ2-3|TRBV19
TGTGCCAGTAGACAACGTCAGGGGCCGGGAGATACGCAGTATTTT
CASRQRQGPGDTQYF
>once|TRBD2|TRBJ2-1|TRBV7-4
TGTGCCAGCAGCTCAGATAGCGGGGGGCTTTACAATGAGCAGTTCTTC
CASSSDSGGLYNEQFF
>NA|TRBD2|TRBJ2-1|TRBV5-1
TGCGCCAGCAGCTTGACTAGCGGGACCTACAATGAGCAGTTCTTC
CASSLTSGTYNEQFF
>NA|TRBD2|TRBJ2-7|TRBV7-8
TGTGCCAGCAGCGCCCCGGGAGGGGGGGGCTCCTACGAGCAGTACTTC
CASSAPGGGGSYEQYF
>NA|NA|TRBJ1-2|TRBV4-2
TGTGCCAGCAGCCAAGATCTAGGGGGGACGGACATTCTCTATGGCTACACCTTC
CASSQDLGGTDILYGYTF
>NA|TRBD1|TRBJ2-3|TRBV19
TGTGCCAGTAGTATGACAGGGTCGACAGATACGCAGTATTTT
CASSMTGSTDTQYF
>NA|TRBD1|TRBJ2-3|TRBV13
TGTGCCAGCAGTTCAACCCCAGGGGGATACACCCGTGCTAGCACAGATACGCAGTATTTT
CASSSTPGGYTRASTDTQYF
>NA|NA|TRBJ1-1|TRBV18
TGTGCCAGCTCACCACAGGCGGGTGCTGAAGCTTTCTTT
CASSPQAGAEAFF
>NA|NA|TRBJ1-5|TRBV10-3
TGTGCCATCAGTGAGTCGGGGGGGGATCAGCCCCAGCATTTT
CAISESGGDQPQHF
>few|NA|TRBJ1-5|TRBV5-6
TGTGCCAGCAGCGTGGCAGGGTCTCTTCAGCCCCAGCATTTT
CASSVAGSLQPQHF
>NA|TRBD1|TRBJ1-1|TRBV19
TGTGCCAGCCGCTACAGGGGGCACACTGAAGCTTTCTTT
CASRYRGHTEAFF
>NA|NA|TRBJ2-1|TRBV12-3/TRBV12-4
TGTGCCAGCAGTTTAGTCGGGTTCGATGAGCAGTTCTTC
CASSLVGFDEQFF
>NA|NA|TRBJ1-6|TRBV6-5
TGTGCCAGCACCCCGGGACGGACGGTTAATTCACCCCTCCACTTT
CASTPGRTVNSPLHF
>NA|NA|TRBJ1-4|TRBV5-1
TGCGCCAGCAGCTTGGACCCAGCCGGCGGAGAAAAACTGTTTTTT
CASSLDPAGGEKLFF
>NA|TRBD2|TRBJ2-7|TRBV28
TGTGCCAGCAGCTCCCCTCTTGGCGGGAGGCTCGACTACGAGCAGTACTTC
CASSSPLGGRLDYEQYF
>NA|NA|TRBJ1-2|TRBV7-9
TGTGCCAGCAGCTTAGTGTCAGCGGCTAGGGGCTACACCTTC
CASSLVSAARGYTF
>NA|TRBD2|TRBJ2-1|TRBV2
TGTGCCAGCAGTGGCCAGCGGGGGGACAATGAGCAGTTCTTC
CASSGQRGDNEQFF
>once|TRBD1|TRBJ1-5|TRBV19
TGTGCCAGTAGTACCTACGGACAGGGGGCAAATCAGCCCCAGCATTTT
CASSTYGQGANQPQHF